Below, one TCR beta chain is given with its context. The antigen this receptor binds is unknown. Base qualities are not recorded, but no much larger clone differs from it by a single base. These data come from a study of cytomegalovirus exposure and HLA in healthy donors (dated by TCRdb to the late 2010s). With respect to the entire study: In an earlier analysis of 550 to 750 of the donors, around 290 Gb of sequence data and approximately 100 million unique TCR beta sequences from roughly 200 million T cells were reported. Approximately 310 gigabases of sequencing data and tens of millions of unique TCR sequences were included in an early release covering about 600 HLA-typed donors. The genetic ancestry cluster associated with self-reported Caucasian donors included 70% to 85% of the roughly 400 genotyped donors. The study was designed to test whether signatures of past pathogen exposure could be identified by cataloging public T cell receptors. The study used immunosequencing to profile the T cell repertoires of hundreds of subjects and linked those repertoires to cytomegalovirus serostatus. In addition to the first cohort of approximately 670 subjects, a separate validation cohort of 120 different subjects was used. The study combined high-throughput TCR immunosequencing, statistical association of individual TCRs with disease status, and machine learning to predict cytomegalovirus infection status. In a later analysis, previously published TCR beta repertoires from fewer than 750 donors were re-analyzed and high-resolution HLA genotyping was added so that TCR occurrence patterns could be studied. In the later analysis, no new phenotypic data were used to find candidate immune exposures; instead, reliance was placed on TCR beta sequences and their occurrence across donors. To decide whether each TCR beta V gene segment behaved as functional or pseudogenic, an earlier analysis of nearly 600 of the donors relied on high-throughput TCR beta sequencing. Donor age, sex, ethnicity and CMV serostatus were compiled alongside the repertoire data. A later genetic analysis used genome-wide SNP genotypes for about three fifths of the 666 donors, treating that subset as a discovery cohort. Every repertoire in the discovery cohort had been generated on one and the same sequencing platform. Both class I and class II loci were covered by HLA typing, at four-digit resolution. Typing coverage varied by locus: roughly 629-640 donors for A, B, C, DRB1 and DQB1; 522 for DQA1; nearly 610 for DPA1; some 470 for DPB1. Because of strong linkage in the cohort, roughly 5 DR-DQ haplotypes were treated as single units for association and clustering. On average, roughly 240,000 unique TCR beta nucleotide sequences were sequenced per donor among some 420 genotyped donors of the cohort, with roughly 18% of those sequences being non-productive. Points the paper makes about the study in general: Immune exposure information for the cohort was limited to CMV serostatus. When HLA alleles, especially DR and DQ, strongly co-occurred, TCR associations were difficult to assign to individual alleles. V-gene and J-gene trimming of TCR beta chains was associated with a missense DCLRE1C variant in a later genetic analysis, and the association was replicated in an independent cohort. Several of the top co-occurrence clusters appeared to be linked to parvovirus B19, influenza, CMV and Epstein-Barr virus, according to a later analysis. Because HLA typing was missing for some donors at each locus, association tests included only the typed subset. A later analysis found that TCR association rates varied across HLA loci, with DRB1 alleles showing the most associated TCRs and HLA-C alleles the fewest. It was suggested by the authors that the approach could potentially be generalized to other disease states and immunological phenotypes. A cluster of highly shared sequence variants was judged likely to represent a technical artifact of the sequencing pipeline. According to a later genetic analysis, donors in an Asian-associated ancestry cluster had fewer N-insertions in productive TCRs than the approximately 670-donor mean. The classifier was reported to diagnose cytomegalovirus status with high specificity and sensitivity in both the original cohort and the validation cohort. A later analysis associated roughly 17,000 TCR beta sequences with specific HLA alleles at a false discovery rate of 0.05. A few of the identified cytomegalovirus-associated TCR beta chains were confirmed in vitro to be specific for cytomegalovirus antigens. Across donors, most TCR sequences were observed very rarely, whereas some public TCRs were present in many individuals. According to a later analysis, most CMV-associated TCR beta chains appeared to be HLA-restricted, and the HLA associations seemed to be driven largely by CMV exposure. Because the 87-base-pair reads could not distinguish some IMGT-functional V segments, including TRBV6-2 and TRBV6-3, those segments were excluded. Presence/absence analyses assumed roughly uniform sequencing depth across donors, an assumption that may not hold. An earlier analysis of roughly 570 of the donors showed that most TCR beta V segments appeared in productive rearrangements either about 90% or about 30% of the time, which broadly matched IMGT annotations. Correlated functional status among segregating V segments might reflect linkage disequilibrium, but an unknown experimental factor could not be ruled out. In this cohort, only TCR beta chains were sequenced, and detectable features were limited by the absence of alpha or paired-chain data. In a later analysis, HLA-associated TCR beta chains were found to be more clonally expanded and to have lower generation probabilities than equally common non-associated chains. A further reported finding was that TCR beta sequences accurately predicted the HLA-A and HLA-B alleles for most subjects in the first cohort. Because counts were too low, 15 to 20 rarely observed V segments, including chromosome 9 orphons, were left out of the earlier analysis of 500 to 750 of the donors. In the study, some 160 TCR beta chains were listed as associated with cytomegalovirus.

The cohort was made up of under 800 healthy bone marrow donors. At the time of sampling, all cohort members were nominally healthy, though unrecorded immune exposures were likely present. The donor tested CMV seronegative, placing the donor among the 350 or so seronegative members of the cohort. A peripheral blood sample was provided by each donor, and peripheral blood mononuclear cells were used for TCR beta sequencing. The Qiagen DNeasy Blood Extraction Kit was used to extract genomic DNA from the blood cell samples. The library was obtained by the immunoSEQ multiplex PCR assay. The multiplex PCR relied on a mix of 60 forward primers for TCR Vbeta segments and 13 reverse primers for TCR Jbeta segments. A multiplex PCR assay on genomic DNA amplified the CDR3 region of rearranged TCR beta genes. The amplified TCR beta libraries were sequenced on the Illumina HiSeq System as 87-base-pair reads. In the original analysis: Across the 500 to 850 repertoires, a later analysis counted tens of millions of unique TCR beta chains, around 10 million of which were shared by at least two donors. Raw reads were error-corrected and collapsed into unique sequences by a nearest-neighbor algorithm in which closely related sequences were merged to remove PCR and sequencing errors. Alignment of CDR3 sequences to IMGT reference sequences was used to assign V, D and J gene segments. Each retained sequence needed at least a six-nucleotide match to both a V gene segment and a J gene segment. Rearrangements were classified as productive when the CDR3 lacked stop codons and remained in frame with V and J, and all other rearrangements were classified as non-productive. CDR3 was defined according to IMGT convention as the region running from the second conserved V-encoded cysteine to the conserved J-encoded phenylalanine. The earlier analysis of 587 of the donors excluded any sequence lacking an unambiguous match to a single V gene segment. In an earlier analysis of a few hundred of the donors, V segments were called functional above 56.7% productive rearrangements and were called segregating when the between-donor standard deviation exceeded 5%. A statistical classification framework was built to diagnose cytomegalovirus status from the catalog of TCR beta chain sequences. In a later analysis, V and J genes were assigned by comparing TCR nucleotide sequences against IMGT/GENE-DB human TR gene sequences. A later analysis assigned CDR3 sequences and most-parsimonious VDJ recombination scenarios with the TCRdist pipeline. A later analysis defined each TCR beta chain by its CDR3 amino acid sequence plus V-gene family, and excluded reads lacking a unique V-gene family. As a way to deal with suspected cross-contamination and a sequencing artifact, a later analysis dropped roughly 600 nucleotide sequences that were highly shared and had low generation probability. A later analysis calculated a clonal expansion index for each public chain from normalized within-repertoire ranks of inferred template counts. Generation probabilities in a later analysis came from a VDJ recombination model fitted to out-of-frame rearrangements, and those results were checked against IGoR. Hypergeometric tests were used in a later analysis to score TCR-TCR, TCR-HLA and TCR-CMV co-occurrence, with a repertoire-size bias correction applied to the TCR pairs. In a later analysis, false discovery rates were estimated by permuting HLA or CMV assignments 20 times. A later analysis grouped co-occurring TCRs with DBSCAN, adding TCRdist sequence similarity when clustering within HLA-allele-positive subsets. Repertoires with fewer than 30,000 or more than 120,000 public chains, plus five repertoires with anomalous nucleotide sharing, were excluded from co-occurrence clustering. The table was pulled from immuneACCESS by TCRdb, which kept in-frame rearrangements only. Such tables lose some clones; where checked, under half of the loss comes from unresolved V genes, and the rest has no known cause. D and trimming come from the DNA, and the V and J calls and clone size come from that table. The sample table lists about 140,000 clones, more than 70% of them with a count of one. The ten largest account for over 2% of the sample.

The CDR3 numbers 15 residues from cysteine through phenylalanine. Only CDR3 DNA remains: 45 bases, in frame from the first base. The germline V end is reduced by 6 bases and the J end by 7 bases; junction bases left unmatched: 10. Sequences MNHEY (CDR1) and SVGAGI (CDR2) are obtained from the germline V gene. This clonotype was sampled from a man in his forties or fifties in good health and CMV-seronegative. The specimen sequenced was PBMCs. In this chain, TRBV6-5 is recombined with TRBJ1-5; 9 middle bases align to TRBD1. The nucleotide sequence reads TGTGCCAGCAGAACCCTTGGACAGGGGCGACAGCCCCAGCATTTT. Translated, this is CASRTLGQGRQPQHF.